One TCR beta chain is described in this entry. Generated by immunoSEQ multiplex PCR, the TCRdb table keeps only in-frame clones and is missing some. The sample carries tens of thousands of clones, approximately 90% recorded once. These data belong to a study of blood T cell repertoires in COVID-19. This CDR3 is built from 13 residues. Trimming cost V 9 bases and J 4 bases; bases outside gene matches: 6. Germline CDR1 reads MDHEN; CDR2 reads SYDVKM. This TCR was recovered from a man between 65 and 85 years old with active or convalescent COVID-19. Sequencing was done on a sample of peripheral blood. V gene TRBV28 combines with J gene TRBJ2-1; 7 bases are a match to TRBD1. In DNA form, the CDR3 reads TGTGCCAGTAGACAGGGAACATACAATGAGCAGTTCTTC. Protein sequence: CASRQGTYNEQFF.